This is a list of T cell receptor beta chains from one sample in a study of blood T cell repertoires in COVID-19. Here immunoSEQ multiplex PCR was the method, and the copy in TCRdb shows in-frame clones only, minus some. The table records about 130,000 clones, 90% of them present only once. Material: peripheral blood. These receptors were taken from a man aged 45-65 years with active COVID-19. Each CDR3 is given with its conserved first and last residue. Each record gives: clone size, V gene, D gene, J gene, CDR3 DNA, CDR3 protein. The D gene is left open where the match is weak. Clone size is shown for a subset of rows, as once, few, many or a class of expanded clone.

clone_size: once
v_call: TRBV19
d_call: TRBD1
j_call: TRBJ1-1
cdr3_nt: TGTGCCAGTAGTACCGGGACAGTTCCGAACACTGAAGCTTTCTTT
cdr3_aa: CASSTGTVPNTEAFF

clone_size: NA
v_call: TRBV6-5
d_call: TRBD1
j_call: TRBJ1-2
cdr3_nt: TGTGCCAGCAGTTCACAGGGGGGCGGCTACACCTTC
cdr3_aa: CASSSQGGGYTF

clone_size: NA
v_call: TRBV19
d_call: NA
j_call: TRBJ2-1
cdr3_nt: TGTGCCAGTAGTATCTATGGCAATGAGCAGTTCTTC
cdr3_aa: CASSIYGNEQFF

clone_size: NA
v_call: TRBV7-8
d_call: TRBD2
j_call: TRBJ2-2
cdr3_nt: TGTGCCAGCAGACGGGTAGCGGGAATGGCCGGGGAGCTGTTTTTT
cdr3_aa: CASRRVAGMAGELFF

clone_size: NA
v_call: TRBV3-1/TRBV3-2
d_call: TRBD1
j_call: TRBJ1-2
cdr3_nt: TGTGCCAGCAGCCAAGACCGGCCCGGACAGGGGGCCGGCTATGGCTACACCTTC
cdr3_aa: CASSQDRPGQGAGYGYTF

clone_size: few
v_call: TRBV7-8
d_call: NA
j_call: TRBJ1-1
cdr3_nt: TGTGCCAGCAGCCCCCGGACGGGCTTAGGGGGAGCTTTCTTT
cdr3_aa: CASSPRTGLGGAFF

clone_size: NA
v_call: TRBV1
d_call: NA
j_call: TRBJ2-3
cdr3_nt: TGCACCAGCAGCCAACCGGTCGGAAGCGGGGGCATAACCGATACGCAGTATTTT
cdr3_aa: CTSSQPVGSGGITDTQYF

clone_size: NA
v_call: TRBV7-3
d_call: TRBD1
j_call: TRBJ1-1
cdr3_nt: TGTGCCAGCAGCCTGATTACCGGGACAGGGGGACCTGAAGCTTTCTTT
cdr3_aa: CASSLITGTGGPEAFF

clone_size: NA
v_call: TRBV24-1
d_call: NA
j_call: TRBJ1-5
cdr3_nt: TGTGCCACCAGTGATGCCCTGGGGCCGTCTGGCAATCAGCCCCAGCATTTT
cdr3_aa: CATSDALGPSGNQPQHF

clone_size: NA
v_call: TRBV9
d_call: NA
j_call: TRBJ1-1
cdr3_nt: TGTGCCAGCAGCGTACTTGGGGCGGACACTGAAGCTTTCTTT
cdr3_aa: CASSVLGADTEAFF

clone_size: NA
v_call: TRBV6-5
d_call: NA
j_call: TRBJ1-2
cdr3_nt: TGTGCCAGCAGTTTCACTCATGGCGGGGACTATGGCTACACCTTC
cdr3_aa: CASSFTHGGDYGYTF